The next 30 T cell receptor beta chains were all read from a single sample in a study of blood T cell repertoires in COVID-19. Libraries were prepared by immunoSEQ multiplex PCR; TCRdb keeps only in-frame clonotypes and omits some of them. The sample comprises about 22,000 clones, approximately 80% of which are singletons, and around 23% rests with the top ten. Sequenced: peripheral blood. The source of these receptors is a man aged 80 or over with active or convalescent COVID-19.

This chain connects TRBV5-8 to TRBJ1-1, with a weak D call TRBD1 (5 bases). The ends were cut back, 0 bases at V and 5 bases at J, with 8 bases in the middle. Germline V lookup: CDR1 SGHTS, CDR2 YDEGEE. CDR3 size: 13 residues. CDR3 DNA: TGTGCCAGCAGCTTGGCTCCAGGGACTGAAGCTTTCTTT. It translates to CASSLAPGTEAFF.

The gene calls are TRBV5-1 and TRBJ1-3; tentatively, D is TRBD1 (6 bases). With 2 bases removed from V and 2 bases from J, the gap between germline ends came to 23 bases. Germline loops: CDR1 SGHRS, CDR2 YFSETQ. This CDR3 spans 19 amino acids. Here the CDR3 DNA reads TGCGCCAGCAGCTTCTCGGCAGGGGTGAGAGGGCGGACTGGAAACACCATATATTTT. Encoded protein: CASSFSAGVRGRTGNTIYF.

This chain connects TRBV9 to TRBJ2-1; a possible D gene is TRBD2 (8 bases). The length of the CDR3 is 15 residues. Germline CDR1 reads SGDLS; CDR2 reads YYNGEE. V dropped 0 bases and J dropped 8 bases, with 15 bases sitting between them. The DNA of the CDR3 is TGTGCCAGCAGCGTAGCCCCGGGAGGGGGCGATGAGCAGTTCTTC. Its translation is CASSVAPGGGDEQFF.

Sample share makes this clone medium-sized. The V and J genes are TRBV30 and TRBJ1-4; D gene unclear. Trimming removed 0 bases from V and 8 bases from J, with 7 bases in between. The CDR3 length is 12 residues. The germline V gene encodes CDR1 GTSNPN and CDR2 SVGIG (reference sequence). The CDR3 here is CAWSVIREKLFF. The CDR3 DNA sequence: TGTGCCTGGAGTGTAATACGGGAAAAACTGTTTTTT.

The rearrangement joins TRBV7-2 to TRBJ2-5; tentative D call: TRBD2 (5 bases). The CDR3 has 13 amino acids. The V and J ends lost 5 bases and 4 bases respectively, with 11 bases between them. Germline CDR1 SGHTA, CDR2 FQGNSA. CDR3 residues: CASSITRRETQYF. CDR3 sequence (DNA): TGTGCCAGCAGCATTACTAGAAGAGAGACCCAGTACTTC.

V and J are TRBV2 and TRBJ2-1, with no clear D. This CDR3 comprises 16 residues. The germline CDR1 and CDR2 sequences are SNHLY and FYNNEI. Trimming shortened V by 7 bases and J by 1 base, and 17 bases separated the two germline ends. CDR3 sequence reads: CASIVRSRNSYNEQFF. The CDR3 DNA reads TGTGCCAGCATTGTTAGATCCCGCAATTCCTACAATGAGCAGTTCTTC.

The chain couples TRBV18 to TRBJ1-1; D may be TRBD1 (6 bases). The CDR3 loop spans 15 amino acids. Per germline, CDR1 KGHSH and CDR2 LQKENI. The V and J ends lost 2 bases and 3 bases respectively, with 13 bases between them. The CDR3 sequence is CASSPRGLQYTEAFF. Written as DNA, the CDR3 is TGTGCCAGCTCACCAAGGGGGTTGCAGTACACTGAAGCTTTCTTT.

In DNA form, the CDR3 reads TGTGCCAGCTCACCGGTGGGGACTAGCGTCTCTGGGGCCAACGTCCTGACTTTC. Its protein product is CASSPVGTSVSGANVLTF. This sequence joins TRBV18 and TRBJ2-6; 10 bases agree with TRBD2. Trimming cost V 3 bases and J 0 bases; bases outside gene matches: 5. This CDR3 contains 18 residues. CDR1 is KGHSH and CDR2 is LQKENI in the germline V gene.

The chain recombines TRBV30 with TRBJ1-1; D may be TRBD1 (6 bases). Trimming stripped 0 bases from V and 5 bases from J, with 13 bases between. CDR1 and CDR2 (germline): GTSNPN, SVGIG (reference sequence). The CDR3 runs 14 residues. The CDR3 is CAWSVRGRGTEAFF. CDR3 DNA: TGTGCCTGGAGTGTACGAGGGAGGGGGACTGAAGCTTTCTTT.

The V call is TRBV7-6, the J call TRBJ2-5, with 7 bases that match TRBD1. The CDR3 spans 14 residues. After removal of 5 bases from V and 1 base from J, the junction contained 4 bases not matched to a gene. Germline values: CDR1 SGHVS, CDR2 FNYEAQ. The CDR3 DNA reads TGTGCCAGCAGCACCGGGACAGTCCAAGAGACCCAGTACTTC. Protein sequence: CASSTGTVQETQYF.

This clone came up a few times. Other DNA sequences in the same sample also yield this CDR3. The chain carries TRBV9 and TRBJ2-2; possible D gene TRBD2, 5 bases. This CDR3 spans 13 amino acids. CDR1 and CDR2 from the germline V gene are SGDLS and YYNGEE. V was trimmed by 2 bases and J by 5 bases, leaving 7 bases between them. The CDR3 region is CASSVGLTGELFF. The CDR3 DNA follows: TGTGCCAGCAGCGTCGGACTGACCGGGGAGCTGTTTTTT. Filled out from reference TRBV9 and TRBJ2-2, the complete variable domain reads DSGVTQTPKHLITATGQRVTLRCSPRSGDLSVYWYQQSLDQGLQFLIQYYNGEERAKGNILERFSAQQFPDLHSELNLSSLELGDSALYFCASSVGLTGELFFGEGSRLTVL.

The chain links TRBV7-9 to TRBJ1-2; tentatively, D is TRBD1 (6 bases). V was trimmed by 3 bases and J by 4 bases, leaving 12 bases between them. The CDR3 loop spans 14 amino acids. The germline V gene has CDR1 SEHNR and CDR2 FQNEAQ (reference sequence). The CDR3 nucleotides read TGTGCCAGCAGCTTCTCCAGGGGTGGCTATGGCTACACCTTC. This sequence encodes CASSFSRGGYGYTF.

The table lists this clone with a count of one. The chain links TRBV7-2 to TRBJ1-1; D is uncertain. CDR3 length: 13 amino acids. Per germline, CDR1 SGHTA and CDR2 FQGNSA. V dropped 4 bases and J dropped 0 bases, with 6 bases sitting between them. The CDR3 loop is CASSYSLNTEAFF. CDR3 coding DNA: TGTGCCAGCAGCTACAGCCTGAACACTGAAGCTTTCTTT.

This chain links TRBV15 with TRBJ1-1, with 7 bases identical to TRBD1. Germline CDR1 reads LNHNV; CDR2 reads YYDKDF (reference sequence). V shed 0 bases and J 5 bases; nucleotides not matched to a gene: 6. The CDR3 covers 15 residues. For the CDR3, the DNA is TGTGCCACCAGCAGAGAGTCGGACAGGTCGACTGAAGCTTTCTTT. Its translation: CATSRESDRSTEAFF.

This chain uses TRBV7-2 with TRBJ1-6; D gene unclear. The CDR3 contains 13 residues. Between the trimmed V and J ends, which lost 1 base and 9 bases, there was a span of 7 bases. Germline V gene lookup returns CDR1 SGHTA and CDR2 FQGNSA. CDR3 sequence reads: CASSLDTFSPLHF. The CDR3 DNA follows: TGTGCCAGCAGCTTAGACACCTTTTCACCCCTCCACTTT.

V usage is TRBV4-1 and J usage is TRBJ2-5, with TRBD2 matching 12 bases. CDR1 is MGHRA and CDR2 is YSYEKL in the germline V gene. V shed 4 bases, J shed 4 bases, and the junction held 7 bases outside the gene matches. The length of the CDR3 is 16 residues. The CDR3, as DNA: TGCGCCAGCAGCCGAAGACTAGCGGGAGAAGGAGAGACCCAGTACTTC. This codes for CASSRRLAGEGETQYF.

The rearrangement joins TRBV27 to TRBJ2-3, with TRBD2 as a possible D gene (5 bases). Germline CDR1 reads MNHEY; CDR2 reads SMNVEV (reference sequence). Trimming took off 5 bases at V and 7 bases at J, with 13 bases between the two ends. The length of the CDR3 is 13 residues. For the CDR3, the DNA is TGTGCCAGCAGTCCCTGGAGGACGAATACGCAGTATTTT. Protein sequence: CASSPWRTNTQYF.

V is TRBV7-8 and J is TRBJ1-5, with 8 bases lining up with TRBD1. V gave up 1 base and J gave up 7 bases; unmatched junction bases: 15. The germline CDR1 and CDR2 sequences are SGHVS and FQNEAQ. The CDR3 contains 18 residues. CDR3 sequence: CASSLGRTGGHRSQPQHF. The CDR3 nucleotides read TGTGCCAGCAGCTTAGGAAGAACAGGGGGTCATCGGAGCCAGCCCCAGCATTTT.

The chain couples TRBV5-8 to TRBJ1-5; D might be TRBD1 (5 bases). V shed 4 bases and J shed 7 bases, with 12 bases lying between them. From germline, CDR1 is SGHTS and CDR2 YDEGEE. The CDR3 loop spans 13 amino acids. The CDR3 sequence is CASSPGGPQPQHF. The CDR3 DNA reads TGTGCCAGCAGCCCCGGGGGTCCGCAGCCCCAGCATTTT.

The chain has TRBV7-6 and TRBJ2-1, with 10 bases fitting TRBD1. Germline V gene sequence: CDR1 SGHVS, CDR2 FNYEAQ. The V segment lost 5 bases and the J segment 2 bases; nucleotides outside the gene matches: 3. The CDR3 has 15 amino acids. The CDR3 sequence: CASSPTGGAYNEQFF. The CDR3 region has the DNA TGTGCCAGCAGCCCGACAGGGGGCGCCTACAATGAGCAGTTCTTC.

This chain joins TRBV2 and TRBJ2-3; D perhaps matches TRBD1 (5 bases). Germline V lookup: CDR1 SNHLY, CDR2 FYNNEI. Trimming shortened V by 3 bases and J by 0 bases, and 10 bases separated the two germline ends. The CDR3 covers 15 residues. In DNA, the CDR3 is TGTGCCAGCAGTGAGGGGCCAGGTAGCACAGATACGCAGTATTTT. Encoded protein: CASSEGPGSTDTQYF.

The chain couples TRBV5-1 to TRBJ2-1, with D possibly TRBD1 on 5 matching bases. Trimming took off 5 bases at V and 0 bases at J, with 21 bases between the two ends. Germline CDR1 and CDR2: SGHRS and YFSETQ. CDR3 length equals 18 residues. The DNA for the CDR3 is TGCGCCAGCAGTTCCGGACAAGTCTGGGGCATCTCCTACAATGAGCAGTTCTTC. This sequence encodes CASSSGQVWGISYNEQFF.

The V call is TRBV19, the J call TRBJ1-2; 10 positions agree with TRBD1. The CDR3 is 15 amino acids. J gave up 7 bases and V 4 bases, and 9 bases lay outside the gene matches. The germline V gene encodes CDR1 LNHDA and CDR2 SQIVND (reference sequence). The CDR3 loop reads CASSTAGTGVAGYTF. The CDR3 DNA reads as TGTGCCAGTAGTACAGCCGGGACAGGGGTTGCTGGCTACACCTTC. Combining the CDR3 with reference TRBV19 and TRBJ1-2 gives the whole variable domain DGGITQSPKYLFRKEGQNVTLSCEQNLNHDAMYWYRQDPGQGLRLIYYSQIVNDFQKGDIAEGYSVSREKKESFPLTVTSAQKNPTAFYLCASSTAGTGVAGYTFGSGTRLTVV.

The rearrangement links TRBV28 to TRBJ1-1; D remains unclear. The CDR3 length is 16 residues. Germline CDR1 reads MDHEN; CDR2 reads SYDVKM. The ends were cut back, 2 bases at V and 2 bases at J, with 15 bases in the middle. The CDR3 DNA follows: TGTGCCAGCAGTTTAGCCGGGAGAAACATAAACACTGAAGCTTTCTTT. Amino acid sequence: CASSLAGRNINTEAFF.

The count of this clone is one. This rearrangement joins TRBV9 to TRBJ2-7; 7 positions match TRBD1. The V gene's germline CDR1 is SGDLS and CDR2 YYNGEE. The CDR3 is 13 amino acids. The junction had 2 bases not matched to a gene; V was cut back by 3 bases and J by 2 bases. The CDR3 region is CASSGQGAYEQYF. The CDR3 DNA reads TGTGCCAGCAGCGGACAGGGAGCCTACGAGCAGTACTTC.

This chain links TRBV12-3 or TRBV12-4 with TRBJ1-1, with a possible D match to TRBD1 (6 bases). Trimming left V 6 bases short and J 2 bases short, with 10 bases between. The CDR3 length is 13 residues. For the CDR3, the DNA is TGTGCCAGCAGAGACAGGATAAACACTGAAGCTTTCTTT. This translates into CASRDRINTEAFF.

This chain joins TRBV4-1 and TRBJ2-3; a possible D gene is TRBD1 (6 bases). The CDR3 extends over 15 amino acids. Per the germline V gene, CDR1 is MGHRA and CDR2 is YSYEKL. Trimming removed 3 bases at V and 1 base at J, with 11 bases between. The CDR3 region has the DNA TGCGCCAGCAGCCAGGGGGCGCGGGGCACAGATACGCAGTATTTT. Its translation is CASSQGARGTDTQYF.

With respect to this clone: The junction departs from germline at one end; a sequencing error may be responsible. V gene TRBV7-7 combines with J gene TRBJ2-3, with D perhaps matching TRBD1 (5 bases). The CDR3 sequence is 13 residues long. Per germline, CDR1 SSHAT and CDR2 FNYEAQ (reference sequence). CDR3 sequence: CASSSGYTDTQYF. CDR3 DNA sequence: TGTGCTAGCAGCTCAGGGTACACAGATACGCAGTATTTT.

The chain is built from TRBV10-1 and TRBJ2-4, with 9 bases identical to TRBD2. This CDR3 has 16 residues. V lost 3 bases and J lost 6; bases outside the gene matches: 9. CDR1 is WNHNN and CDR2 is SYGVQD in the germline V gene (reference sequence). CDR3 DNA: TGCGCCAGCAGTGAAAGGATAGCGGGAGCTCTAAACATTCAGTACTTC. It is translated as CASSERIAGALNIQYF.

J is TRBJ1-1 and V is TRBV12-3 or TRBV12-4; the D gene is possibly TRBD1 (5 bases). The CDR3 is 12 amino acids. Trimming stripped 5 bases from V and 4 bases from J, with 8 bases between. The CDR3 nucleotides are TGTGCCAGCAGTCAGGGAGGCACTGAAGCTTTCTTT. Translated: CASSQGGTEAFF.